This is a list of T cell receptor beta chains from one sample in a study of identical twins. TCRdb used MiXCR to reprocess the 5' RACE reads, holding one entry per CDR3 protein. Here the sample spans around 450,000 distinct CDR3 sequences, 12% to 15% being singletons. Separately, the same data were catalogued under a study of yellow fever vaccine responses in identical twins.

The sample consisted of CD4+ T cells sorted from blood. Receptors were obtained from a woman aged 18-29 years in good health. CDR3s include the opening cysteine and the closing phenylalanine or tryptophan. The D gene is left open where the match is weak. Clone sizes are given selectively: once, few, many, or a class where the clone is expanded.

cdr3_aa cdr3_nt j_call v_call clone_size d_call
CAITAVAGGSDTQYF TGTGCCATCACGGCGGTAGCGGGAGGATCAGATACGCAGTATTTT TRBJ2-3 TRBV10-3 many TRBD2
CASSTFLTGPKNIQYF TGTGCCAGCAGCACCTTTCTGACAGGGCCCAAAAACATTCAGTACTTC TRBJ2-4 TRBV21-1 NA NA
CASSPRPGGEQYF TGTGCCAGCAGTCCGCGGCCGGGGGGCGAGCAGTACTTC TRBJ2-7 TRBV6-2/TRBV6-3 NA TRBD2
CASRKTGENTGELFF TGTGCCAGCAGGAAAACAGGGGAGAACACCGGGGAGCTGTTTTTT TRBJ2-2 TRBV12-3/TRBV12-4 NA TRBD1
CASSPGLKRAQYF TGTGCCAGCAGCCCGGGACTCAAAAGGGCCCAGTACTTC TRBJ2-5 TRBV12-3/TRBV12-4 many NA
CASSTPDRLNEQFF TGTGCCAGCAGCACCCCCGACCGGCTCAATGAGCAGTTCTTC TRBJ2-1 TRBV7-9 NA NA
CASSSLAGDTYEQYF TGTGCCAGCAGCTCTCTAGCGGGAGACACCTACGAGCAGTACTTC TRBJ2-7 TRBV7-2 many TRBD2
CASSSWEGLEQYF TGTGCCAGCAGTTCCTGGGAGGGGCTCGAGCAGTACTTC TRBJ2-7 TRBV12-3/TRBV12-4 NA TRBD2
CASSPIAGPYNEQFF TGTGCCAGCAGCCCAATAGCGGGGCCCTACAATGAGCAGTTCTTC TRBJ2-1 TRBV11-2 few TRBD2
CASKSWNTGELFF TGTGCCTCCAAGTCCTGGAACACCGGGGAGCTGTTTTTT TRBJ2-2 TRBV6-2/TRBV6-3 NA NA
CASSPPPTGSSYNEQFF TGTGCCAGTAGTCCACCTCCAACGGGAAGCTCCTACAATGAGCAGTTCTTC TRBJ2-1 TRBV19 NA NA
CSAPPQGRNEQFF TGCAGCGCCCCCCCCCAGGGTAGGAATGAGCAGTTCTTC TRBJ2-1 TRBV29-1 many NA
CASSYSILAYTYEQYF TGTGCCAGCAGTTACTCGATTCTAGCGTACACCTACGAGCAGTACTTC TRBJ2-7 TRBV6-2/TRBV6-3 few NA
CASSVLYEQYF TGTGCCAGCAGTGTGCTCTACGAGCAGTACTTC TRBJ2-7 TRBV25-1 many NA
CASSQAGLGTDTQYF TGTGCCAGCAGCCAAGCCGGCCTTGGCACAGATACGCAGTATTTT TRBJ2-3 TRBV3-1 few NA
CASSFRGARNTGELFF TGTGCCAGCAGCTTCCGGGGGGCGCGGAACACCGGGGAGCTGTTTTTT TRBJ2-2 TRBV9 few NA
CATSDTGGSYNEQFF TGTGCCACCAGTGATACAGGGGGCTCCTACAATGAGCAGTTCTTC TRBJ2-1 TRBV24-1 NA TRBD1
CASSWSGALNTEAFF TGTGCCAGCAGTTGGTCAGGGGCATTGAACACTGAAGCTTTCTTT TRBJ1-1 TRBV12-3/TRBV12-4 NA NA
CASSQDKIGGGGDEQFF TGTGCCAGCAGCCAAGATAAGATTGGCGGGGGCGGGGATGAGCAGTTCTTC TRBJ2-1 TRBV3-1 NA NA
CASSLDGLVGEQFF TGTGCCAGCAGCTTAGATGGACTAGTCGGTGAGCAGTTCTTC TRBJ2-1 TRBV11-2 NA TRBD2
CASSFTPTGDHEQYF TGTGCCAGCAGCTTTACCCCTACAGGGGACCACGAGCAGTACTTC TRBJ2-7 TRBV7-8 few TRBD1
CASSEGRGRAYTEAFF TGTGCCAGCAGTGAAGGGAGGGGGCGGGCGTACACTGAAGCTTTCTTT TRBJ1-1 TRBV6-1 few TRBD1
CASNPQAGANTDTQYF TGTGCCAGCAACCCTCAAGCGGGGGCCAACACAGATACGCAGTATTTT TRBJ2-3 TRBV7-9 few TRBD2
CASSHGQGAEAYF TGTGCCAGCAGCCATGGACAGGGGGCGGAGGCGTACTTC TRBJ2-7 TRBV3-1 NA TRBD1
CASSFLIIAGELFF TGTGCCAGCAGCTTTCTTATAATTGCCGGGGAGCTGTTTTTT TRBJ2-2 TRBV7-2 NA NA
CASSLPRDQRRNEQFF TGTGCCAGCAGCTTACCCCGGGACCAAAGGCGCAATGAGCAGTTCTTC TRBJ2-1 TRBV7-2 many NA
CASIRGQASTTGEQYF TGTGCCAGCATCAGAGGACAGGCTTCTACTACGGGGGAGCAGTACTTC TRBJ2-7 TRBV6-1 NA TRBD1
CSARGMDQNTGELFF TGCAGTGCTAGAGGAATGGACCAGAACACCGGGGAGCTGTTTTTT TRBJ2-2 TRBV20-1 NA NA
CASSATGGTSQTQYF TGTGCCAGCAGCGCGACCGGTGGGACTAGCCAAACCCAGTACTTC TRBJ2-5 TRBV7-9 NA TRBD2